A single sample is the source of the 15 T cell receptor beta chains below, sequenced in a study of blood T cells in healthy people across ages. A second PCR of about 6 to 11 cycles used a sample-barcoded 5' primer and a J-beta primer mix. Each CDR3 protein is one row after TCRdb ran MiXCR on the 5' RACE reads. Of 700,000 to 950,000 distinct CDR3 sequences detected, around 40% appear once; the ten largest clones hold around a fifth. Material for sequencing was blood. Receptors originate from a woman aged 55 to 70 in good health.

The chain joins TRBV7-2 to TRBJ1-2; a weak D match, TRBD1 (5 bases). V shed 4 bases and J shed 6 bases, with 18 bases lying between them. Germline V gives CDR1 SGHTA, CDR2 FQGNSA. The CDR3 contains 15 residues. For the CDR3, the DNA is TGTGCCAGCAGCTCTCAGAATGGCAGGGTCGATGGCTACACCTTC. Translation: CASSSQNGRVDGYTF.

The table lists this clonotype with a few counts. The chain couples TRBV12-3 or TRBV12-4 to TRBJ2-1, with D perhaps being TRBD1 or TRBD2 (7 bases each). This CDR3 has 15 amino acids. The V gene lost 11 bases and the J gene lost 4 bases, with 21 bases spanning the gap. CDR3 sequence (DNA): TGTGCCGTTCAGGGGGAGGGGGCAAAATACAATGAGCAGTTCTTC. Translation: CAVQGEGAKYNEQFF.

The chain couples TRBV27 to TRBJ2-3, with TRBD1 matching over 7 bases. CDR1 and CDR2 from the germline V gene are MNHEY and SMNVEV (reference sequence). The trim removed 5 bases at V and 4 bases at J, leaving 9 bases unmatched. CDR3 length: 15 amino acids. The CDR3 sequence is CASSTWDSQPDTQYF. CDR3 DNA: TGTGCCAGCAGTACCTGGGACAGCCAGCCAGATACGCAGTATTTT.

Points on this clonotype: At one end, the junction sequence differs from germline, possibly due to a read error. The chain couples TRBV6-2 or TRBV6-3 to TRBJ2-7, with 9 bases that match TRBD1. This CDR3 has 15 residues. Looked up from germline, CDR1 is MNHEY and CDR2 is SVGEGT. CDR3 region: CAGSRTGQGSYEQYF. In nucleotides, the CDR3 is TGTGCCGGCAGTAGAACGGGACAGGGCTCTTACGAGCAGTACTTC.

The DNA for the CDR3 is TGTGCCAGCAGTTTAATGGGAGGGCTAGCGGGAGGTAATGAGCAGTTCTTC. It translates to CASSLMGGLAGGNEQFF. V is TRBV27 and J is TRBJ2-1; TRBD2 agrees at 11 bases. This CDR3 has 17 residues. With 2 bases clipped from V and 7 bases from J, the junction kept 10 bases outside the gene matches. CDR1 is MNHEY and CDR2 is SMNVEV in the germline V gene (reference sequence).

This sequence joins TRBV18 and TRBJ2-3; D gene uncertain. The CDR3 length is 13 residues. V was cut by 2 bases and J by 5 bases, with 8 bases left in between. The germline CDR1 and CDR2 sequences are KGHSH and LQKENI. The CDR3: CASSPGSGDTQYF. Written as DNA, the CDR3 is TGTGCCAGCTCACCAGGCTCGGGAGATACGCAGTATTTT.

This clonotype was observed a few times. CDR3 loop: CASSPGGLAGVDTQYF. CDR3 DNA: TGTGCCAGCAGCCCCGGCGGACTAGCGGGGGTAGATACGCAGTATTTT. This chain uses TRBV7-6 with TRBJ2-3; TRBD2 matches 13 bases. Germline lookup yields CDR1 SGHVS and CDR2 FNYEAQ. CDR3 length: 16 residues. With 5 bases clipped from V and 5 bases from J, the junction kept 7 bases outside the gene matches.

This clonotype was seen only a few times. V and J are TRBV20-1 and TRBJ2-5; no clear D gene. The length of the CDR3 is 13 residues. Between the trimmed V and J ends, which lost 2 bases and 1 base, there was a span of 8 bases. Germline CDR1 DFQATT, CDR2 SNEGSKA (reference sequence). This CDR3 is CSARTHFQETQYF. CDR3 bases: TGCAGTGCTAGAACCCACTTCCAAGAGACCCAGTACTTC.

This clonotype has at least ten counts. V gene TRBV29-1 combines with J gene TRBJ2-1, with D possibly being TRBD1 (5 bases). The V gene's germline CDR1 is SQVTM and CDR2 ANQGSEA. Trimming pared 7 bases from V and 5 bases from J, leaving 15 bases between. The CDR3 is 13 residues long. This chain's CDR3 is CSAVGREHNEQFF. Here the CDR3 DNA reads TGCAGCGCTGTCGGCAGGGAACACAATGAGCAGTTCTTC.

This rearrangement joins TRBV4-2 to TRBJ2-2; either TRBD1 or TRBD2 may fit D (5 bases each). V was cut by 0 bases and J by 7 bases, with 18 bases left in between. There are 17 residues in the CDR3. CDR1 is LGHNA and CDR2 is YNFKEQ in the germline V gene. The CDR3 bases are TGTGCCAGCAGCCAAGAGGGGGTCCCCGGGTTTGTCGGGGAGCTGTTTTTT. Translation gives CASSQEGVPGFVGELFF.

The chain uses TRBV7-9 and TRBJ1-2; D possibly corresponds to TRBD1 (5 bases). The CDR3 length is 16 residues. Germline-derived CDR1 and CDR2 are SEHNR and FQNEAQ (reference sequence). V was clipped by 1 base and J by 3 bases, with 15 bases between them. CDR3 sequence reads: CASSLVDGGDHYGYTF. CDR3 DNA: TGTGCCAGCAGCTTAGTTGATGGAGGGGACCACTATGGCTACACCTTC. Full variable domain (remainder filled in from reference TRBV7-9 and TRBJ1-2): DTGVSQNPRHKITKRGQNVTFRCDPISEHNRLYWYRQTLGQGPEFLTYFQNEAQLEKSRLLSDRFSAERPKGSFSTLEIQRTEQGDSAMYLCASSLVDGGDHYGYTFGSGTRLTVV.

The gene calls are TRBV7-3 and TRBJ2-3; 13 bases are shared with TRBD2. Trimming at V came to 5 bases and at J to 2 bases, leaving 4 bases not matched to a gene. Germline V gene data show CDR1 as SGHTA and CDR2 as FQGTGA. The CDR3 has 16 residues. CDR3 bases: TGTGCCAGCAGCGTTACTAGCGGGGGGGTCACAGATACGCAGTATTTT. The encoded protein is CASSVTSGGVTDTQYF.

This clonotype was detected a few times. This chain joins TRBV20-1 and TRBJ2-5, with D perhaps matching TRBD1 (5 bases). Between the trimmed V and J ends, which lost 4 bases and 1 base, there was a span of 7 bases. The germline V gene encodes CDR1 DFQATT and CDR2 SNEGSKA (reference sequence). This CDR3 comprises 12 residues. The CDR3 DNA reads as TGCAGTGCTAAGGGGCCCCAAGAGACCCAGTACTTC. The encoded protein is CSAKGPQETQYF.

The chain joins TRBV27 to TRBJ1-2; 7 nucleotides line up with TRBD1. CDR1 is MNHEY and CDR2 is SMNVEV in the germline V gene (reference sequence). The CDR3 loop spans 15 amino acids. J was trimmed by 4 bases and V by 4 bases; bases with no gene match: 9. The DNA for the CDR3 is TGTGCCAGCAGTTGGACAGGAGTTAAAACCTATGGCTACACCTTC. Protein: CASSWTGVKTYGYTF.

The V call is TRBV9, the J call TRBJ2-3; D is unresolved. Deletions cut 0 bases from V and 5 bases from J, with 13 bases between. The germline CDR1 and CDR2 sequences are SGDLS and YYNGEE. CDR3 length: 15 amino acids. The CDR3 DNA sequence: TGTGCCAGCAGCGTAGCTCCCCTCCTTCGAGATACGCAGTATTTT. It encodes CASSVAPLLRDTQYF.